This passage covers 7 T cell receptor beta chains from one sample sequenced in a study of T cell repertoires in cytomegalovirus infection. In TCRdb, the reads were re-called with MiXCR into one record per CDR3 protein. The table includes about 130,000 distinct CDR3 sequences, about 31% detected once. Their antigen targets remain unknown. The specimen comprised CD8+ T cells from cultured PBMCs, sampled from culture after CMV antigen stimulation. The origin of the receptors is a human donor in good health (CMV status not recorded). Some clones in this sample may be carry-over from other donors' samples.

The table lists this clonotype with many counts. The V gene is TRBV7-9, the J gene TRBJ1-2; TRBD1 is a possible D gene (5 bases). Germline V gene sequence: CDR1 SEHNR, CDR2 FQNEAQ (reference sequence). V shed 1 base and J shed 8 bases, with 17 bases lying between them. This CDR3 comprises 15 residues. The CDR3 protein is CASSLVYRGGTGYTF. Here the CDR3 DNA reads TGTGCCAGCAGCTTAGTGTATCGTGGGGGAACCGGCTACACCTTC.

This clonotype has more than one count but fewer than ten. The chain has TRBV7-2 and TRBJ1-1, with TRBD1 as a possible D gene (6 bases). V gave up 7 bases and J gave up 2 bases, with 11 bases separating them. The length of the CDR3 is 13 residues. The germline gives CDR1 SGHTA, CDR2 FQGNSA. CDR3 bases: TGTGCCAGCACCTTCGGGGGCAACACTGAAGCTTTCTTT. As protein: CASTFGGNTEAFF.

This clonotype was found many times. The genes are TRBV7-2 and TRBJ2-2; unclear D gene. Per the germline V gene, CDR1 is SGHTA and CDR2 is FQGNSA. The CDR3 totals 12 residues. V gave up 0 bases and J gave up 6 bases, with 2 bases separating them. The DNA of the CDR3 is TGTGCCAGCAGCTTAGCTGCCGGGGAGCTGTTTTTT. Protein product: CASSLAAGELFF.

This chain connects TRBV7-3 to TRBJ1-1; D unresolved. This CDR3 is 15 amino acids long. V was shortened by 5 bases and J by 1 base, with 14 bases between the two germline ends. From germline, CDR1 is SGHTA and CDR2 FQGTGA. The CDR3 loop reads CASSPQATKNTEAFF. The CDR3 DNA follows: TGTGCCAGCAGCCCCCAGGCCACAAAGAACACTGAAGCTTTCTTT.

This chain uses TRBV20-1 with TRBJ1-5; D is undetermined. The CDR3 runs to 12 residues. V shed 3 bases and J shed 2 bases, with 5 bases lying between them. Germline assignment: CDR1 DFQATT and CDR2 SNEGSKA (reference sequence). CDR3 nucleotides: TGCAGTGCTAGCCGCGGCAATCAGCCCCAGCATTTT. The encoded protein is CSASRGNQPQHF.

The V gene is TRBV20-1, the J gene TRBJ2-5, with 13 bases that match TRBD2. V lost 0 bases to trimming and J lost 1 base; unmatched junction nucleotides: 5. The germline CDR1 and CDR2 sequences are DFQATT and SNEGSKA (reference sequence). This CDR3 is 17 amino acids long. In nucleotides, the CDR3 is TGCAGTGCTAGAGAAAGTGGACTAGCGGGGGTCCAAGAGACCCAGTACTTC. Protein: CSARESGLAGVQETQYF.

In this sample, this clonotype turned up a few times. This rearrangement joins TRBV7-9 to TRBJ2-7, with 8 bases lining up with TRBD1. The V and J ends lost 4 bases and 8 bases, in that order; junction bases with no gene match: 19. Germline loops: CDR1 SEHNR, CDR2 FQNEAQ (reference sequence). The CDR3 length is 17 residues. CDR3 sequence reads: CASSSTLGGQVWLKQYF. DNA for the CDR3: TGTGCCAGCAGCTCAACATTGGGGGGACAGGTGTGGTTGAAGCAGTACTTC. Full variable domain (remainder filled in from reference TRBV7-9 and TRBJ2-7): DTGVSQNPRHKITKRGQNVTFRCDPISEHNRLYWYRQTLGQGPEFLTYFQNEAQLEKSRLLSDRFSAERPKGSFSTLEIQRTEQGDSAMYLCASSSTLGGQVWLKQYFGPGTRLTVT.